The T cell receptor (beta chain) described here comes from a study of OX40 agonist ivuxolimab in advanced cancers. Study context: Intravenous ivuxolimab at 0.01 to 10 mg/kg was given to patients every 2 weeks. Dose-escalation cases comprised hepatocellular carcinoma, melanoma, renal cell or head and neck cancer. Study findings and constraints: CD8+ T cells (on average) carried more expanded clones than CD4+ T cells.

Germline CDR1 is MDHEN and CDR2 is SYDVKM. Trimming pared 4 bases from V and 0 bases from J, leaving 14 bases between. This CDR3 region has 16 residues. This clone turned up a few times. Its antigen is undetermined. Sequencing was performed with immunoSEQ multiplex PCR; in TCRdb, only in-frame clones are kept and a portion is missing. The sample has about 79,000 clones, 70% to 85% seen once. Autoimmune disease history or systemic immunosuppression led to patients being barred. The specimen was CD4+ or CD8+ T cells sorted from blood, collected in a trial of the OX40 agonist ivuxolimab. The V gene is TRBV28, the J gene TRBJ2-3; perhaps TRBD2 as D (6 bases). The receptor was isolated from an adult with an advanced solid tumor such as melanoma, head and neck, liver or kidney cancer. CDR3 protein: CASSSARRGSTDTQYF. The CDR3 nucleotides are TGTGCCAGCAGTTCCGCCCGACGGGGGAGCACAGATACGCAGTATTTT.